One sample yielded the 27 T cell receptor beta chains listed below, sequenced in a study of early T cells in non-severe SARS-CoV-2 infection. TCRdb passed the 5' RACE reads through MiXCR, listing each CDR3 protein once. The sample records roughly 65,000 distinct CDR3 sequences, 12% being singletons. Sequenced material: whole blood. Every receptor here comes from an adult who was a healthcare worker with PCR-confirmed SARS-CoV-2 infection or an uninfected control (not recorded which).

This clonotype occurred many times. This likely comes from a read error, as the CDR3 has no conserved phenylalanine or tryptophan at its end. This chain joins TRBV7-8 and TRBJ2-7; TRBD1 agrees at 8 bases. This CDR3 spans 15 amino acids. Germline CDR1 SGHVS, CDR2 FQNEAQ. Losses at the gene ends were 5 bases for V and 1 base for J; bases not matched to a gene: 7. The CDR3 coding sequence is TGTGCCAGCAGCCCCGGACAGGGCCCGTCCTACGAGCAGTACTCC. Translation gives CASSPGQGPSYEQYS.

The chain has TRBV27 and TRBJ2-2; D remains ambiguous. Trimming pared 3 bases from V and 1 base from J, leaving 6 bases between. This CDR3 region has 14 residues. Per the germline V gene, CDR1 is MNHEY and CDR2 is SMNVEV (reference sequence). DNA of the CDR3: TGTGCCAGCAGTTTCCAATGGAACACCGGGGAGCTGTTTTTT. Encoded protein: CASSFQWNTGELFF.

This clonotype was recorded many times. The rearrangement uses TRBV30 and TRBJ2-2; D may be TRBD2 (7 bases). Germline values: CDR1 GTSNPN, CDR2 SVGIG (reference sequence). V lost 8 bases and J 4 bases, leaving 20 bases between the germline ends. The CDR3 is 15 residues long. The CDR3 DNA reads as TGTGCCGGCCCCCTCCGGGGGGCTGCCACCGGGGAGCTGTTTTTT. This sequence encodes CAGPLRGAATGELFF.

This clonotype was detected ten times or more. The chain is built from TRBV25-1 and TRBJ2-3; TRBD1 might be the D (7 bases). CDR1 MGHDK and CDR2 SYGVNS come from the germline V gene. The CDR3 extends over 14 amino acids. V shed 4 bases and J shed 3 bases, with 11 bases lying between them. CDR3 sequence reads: CASSVAGGTDTQYF. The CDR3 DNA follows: TGTGCCAGCAGTGTCGCAGGGGGGACAGATACGCAGTATTTT.

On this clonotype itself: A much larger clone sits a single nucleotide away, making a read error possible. The CDR3 reads CASNVEWTGSYEQYF. As DNA, the CDR3 is TGTGCCAGTAATGTCGAATGGACGGGCTCCTACGAGCAGTACTTC. This chain connects TRBV19 to TRBJ2-7; D unclear. CDR1 and CDR2 (germline): LNHDA, SQIVND (reference sequence). The CDR3 is 15 amino acids. The germline V and J ends were trimmed by 7 bases and 0 bases, with 16 bases remaining between them.

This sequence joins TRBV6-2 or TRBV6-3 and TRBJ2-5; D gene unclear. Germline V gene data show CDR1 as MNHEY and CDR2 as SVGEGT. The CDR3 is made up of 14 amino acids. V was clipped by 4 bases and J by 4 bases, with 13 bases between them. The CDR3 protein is CASSSTGGPETQYF. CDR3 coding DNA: TGTGCCAGCAGTTCTACTGGCGGACCAGAGACCCAGTACTTC.

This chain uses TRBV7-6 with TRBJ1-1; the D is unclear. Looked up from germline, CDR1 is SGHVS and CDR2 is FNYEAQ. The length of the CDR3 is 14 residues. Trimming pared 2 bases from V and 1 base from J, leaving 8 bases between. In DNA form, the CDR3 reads TGTGCCAGCAGCTTAACAGTGGGGAACACTGAAGCTTTCTTT. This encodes CASSLTVGNTEAFF.

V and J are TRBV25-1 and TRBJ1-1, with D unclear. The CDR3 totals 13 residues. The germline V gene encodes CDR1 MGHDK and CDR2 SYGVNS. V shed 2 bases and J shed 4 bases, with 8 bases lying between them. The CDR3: CASSENRATEAFF. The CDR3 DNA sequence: TGTGCCAGCAGTGAAAATCGGGCCACTGAAGCTTTCTTT.

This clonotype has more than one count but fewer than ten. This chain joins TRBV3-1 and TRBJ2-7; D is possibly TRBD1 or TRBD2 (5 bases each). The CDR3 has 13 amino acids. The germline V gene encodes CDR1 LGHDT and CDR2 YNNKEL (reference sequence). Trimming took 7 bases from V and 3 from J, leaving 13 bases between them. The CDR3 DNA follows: TGTGCCAGCAAGGACACGGGGCGCTACGAGCAGTACTTC. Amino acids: CASKDTGRYEQYF.

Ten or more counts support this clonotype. CDR3 DNA sequence: TGTGCCAGCAGTCCGGGAGCCCTGAACACTGAAGCTTTCTTT. Its translation: CASSPGALNTEAFF. This chain joins TRBV28 and TRBJ1-1; no clear D gene. V gave up 5 bases and J gave up 0 bases, with 10 bases separating them. The length of the CDR3 is 14 residues. The germline V gene encodes CDR1 MDHEN and CDR2 SYDVKM.

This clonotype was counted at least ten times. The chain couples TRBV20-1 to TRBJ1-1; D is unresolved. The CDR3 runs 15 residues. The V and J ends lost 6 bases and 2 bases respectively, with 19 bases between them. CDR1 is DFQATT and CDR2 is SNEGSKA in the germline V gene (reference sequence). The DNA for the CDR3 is TGCAGTGCCCTCCCCCACGATATACTCAACACTGAAGCTTTCTTT. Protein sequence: CSALPHDILNTEAFF.

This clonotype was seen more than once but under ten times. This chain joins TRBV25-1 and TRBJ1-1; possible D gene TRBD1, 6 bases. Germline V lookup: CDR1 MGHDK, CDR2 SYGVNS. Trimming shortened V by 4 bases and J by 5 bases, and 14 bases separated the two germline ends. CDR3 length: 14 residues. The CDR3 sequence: CASSGNQGRTEAFF. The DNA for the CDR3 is TGTGCCAGCAGTGGAAACCAGGGGAGGACTGAAGCTTTCTTT.

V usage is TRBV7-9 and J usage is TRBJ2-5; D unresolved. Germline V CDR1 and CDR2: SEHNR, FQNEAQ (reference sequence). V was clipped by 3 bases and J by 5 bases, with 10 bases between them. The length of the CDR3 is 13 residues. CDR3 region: CASSFQLRETQYF. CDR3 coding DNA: TGTGCCAGCAGCTTTCAACTGCGGGAGACCCAGTACTTC.

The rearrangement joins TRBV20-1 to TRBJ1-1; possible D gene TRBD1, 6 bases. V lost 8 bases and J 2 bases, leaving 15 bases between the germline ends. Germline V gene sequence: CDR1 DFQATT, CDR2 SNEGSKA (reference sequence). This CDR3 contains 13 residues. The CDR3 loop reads CSTSRTANTEAFF. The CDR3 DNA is TGCAGTACCTCAAGGACAGCCAACACTGAAGCTTTCTTT.

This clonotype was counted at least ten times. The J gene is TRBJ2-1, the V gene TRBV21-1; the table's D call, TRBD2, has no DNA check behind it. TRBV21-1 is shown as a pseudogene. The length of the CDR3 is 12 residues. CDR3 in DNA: TGTGCCAGCAGCAAAGACAGGTGGAGGGGATTCTTC. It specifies CASSKDRWRGFF.

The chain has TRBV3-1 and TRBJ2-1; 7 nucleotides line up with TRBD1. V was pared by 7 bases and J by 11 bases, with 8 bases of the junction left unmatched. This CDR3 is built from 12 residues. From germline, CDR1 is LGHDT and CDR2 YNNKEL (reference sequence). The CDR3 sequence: CASNLRQGKQFF. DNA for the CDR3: TGTGCCAGCAACCTCAGACAGGGAAAGCAGTTCTTC.

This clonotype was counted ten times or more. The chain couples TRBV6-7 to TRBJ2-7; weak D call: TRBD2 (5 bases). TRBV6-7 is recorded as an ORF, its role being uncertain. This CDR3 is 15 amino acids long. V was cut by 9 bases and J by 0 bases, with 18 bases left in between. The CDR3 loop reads CASPRGEPTSYEQYF. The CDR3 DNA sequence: TGTGCCAGTCCCCGTGGGGAGCCCACCTCCTACGAGCAGTACTTC.

CDR3 sequence (DNA): TGTGCCAGTACTGTTAATCCCCTCCCCTTGTCGTCCGTCAACAATGAGCAGTTCTTC. It encodes CASTVNPLPLSSVNNEQFF. The V and J genes are TRBV19 and TRBJ2-1; D call uncertain. The CDR3 runs to 19 residues. Germline V CDR1 and CDR2: LNHDA, SQIVND (reference sequence). The V end lost 7 bases, the J end lost 5 bases, and 30 bases lay between the germline ends.

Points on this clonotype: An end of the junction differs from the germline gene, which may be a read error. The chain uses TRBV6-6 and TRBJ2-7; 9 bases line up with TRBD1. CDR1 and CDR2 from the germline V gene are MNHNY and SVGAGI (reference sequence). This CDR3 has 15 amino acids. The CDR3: CATFFTGGNSYERYF. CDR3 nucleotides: TGTGCCACCTTTTTTACAGGGGGCAATTCCTACGAGCGGTACTTC.

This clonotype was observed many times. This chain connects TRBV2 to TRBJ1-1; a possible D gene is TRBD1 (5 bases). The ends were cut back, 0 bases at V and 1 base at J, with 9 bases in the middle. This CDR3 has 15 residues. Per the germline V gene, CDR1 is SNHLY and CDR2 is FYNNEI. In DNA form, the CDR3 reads TGTGCCAGCAGTGAAGCTGCAGGGAGGAACACTGAAGCTTTCTTT. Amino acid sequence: CASSEAAGRNTEAFF.

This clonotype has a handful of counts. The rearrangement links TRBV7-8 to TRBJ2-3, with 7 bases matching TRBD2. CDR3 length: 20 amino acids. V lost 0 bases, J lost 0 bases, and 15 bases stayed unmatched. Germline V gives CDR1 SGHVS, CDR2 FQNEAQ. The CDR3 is CASSLARGASGEGSTDTQYF. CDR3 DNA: TGTGCCAGCAGCTTAGCGCGGGGTGCTAGCGGCGAAGGGAGCACAGATACGCAGTATTTT.

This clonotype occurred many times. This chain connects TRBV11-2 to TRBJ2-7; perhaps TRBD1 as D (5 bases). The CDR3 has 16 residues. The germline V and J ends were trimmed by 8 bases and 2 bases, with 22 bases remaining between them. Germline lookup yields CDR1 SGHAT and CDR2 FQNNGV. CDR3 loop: CASRRRQGHPPYEQYF. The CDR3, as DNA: TGTGCCAGCCGCCGCCGGCAGGGCCACCCCCCCTACGAGCAGTACTTC.

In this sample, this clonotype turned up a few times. CDR3 residues: CASSLAAGPSYNEQFF. CDR3 coding DNA: TGCGCCAGCAGCTTGGCGGCGGGGCCCTCCTACAATGAGCAGTTCTTC. The rearrangement joins TRBV5-1 to TRBJ2-1; weak D call: TRBD2 (6 bases). Trimming removed 0 bases from V and 0 bases from J, with 10 bases in between. This CDR3 has 16 amino acids. Germline values: CDR1 SGHRS, CDR2 YFSETQ.

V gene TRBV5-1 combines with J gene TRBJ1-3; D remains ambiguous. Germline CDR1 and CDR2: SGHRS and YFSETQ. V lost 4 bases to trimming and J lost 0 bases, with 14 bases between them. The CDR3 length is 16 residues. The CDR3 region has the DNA TGCGCCAGCAGCCTCAGGACCGGTAACTCTGGAAACACCATATATTTT. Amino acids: CASSLRTGNSGNTIYF.

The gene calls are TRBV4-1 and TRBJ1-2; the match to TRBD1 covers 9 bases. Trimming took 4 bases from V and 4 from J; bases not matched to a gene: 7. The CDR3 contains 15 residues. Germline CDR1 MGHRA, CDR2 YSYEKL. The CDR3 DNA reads TGCGCCAGCAGCCCCCGGACAGGGGTAGGCTATGGCTACACCTTC. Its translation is CASSPRTGVGYGYTF.

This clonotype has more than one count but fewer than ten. The CDR3 coding sequence is TGTGCCAGCAGTGCCCAGGCCGCTAACTATGGCTACACCTTC. Translated, it gives CASSAQAANYGYTF. The chain has TRBV6-5 and TRBJ1-2, with no clear D. CDR1 and CDR2 (germline): MNHEY, SVGAGI. The CDR3 is 14 amino acids. V lost 5 bases and J lost 0, with 10 bases in between.

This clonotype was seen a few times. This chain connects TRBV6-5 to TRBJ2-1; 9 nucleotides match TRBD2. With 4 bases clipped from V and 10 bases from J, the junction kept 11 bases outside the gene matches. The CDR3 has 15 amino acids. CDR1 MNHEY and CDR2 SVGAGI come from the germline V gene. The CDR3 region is CASSSAGGPLREQFF. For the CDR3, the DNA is TGTGCCAGCAGTTCGGCGGGGGGGCCTTTAAGGGAGCAGTTCTTC.